A selection of T cell receptor beta chains follows, all from one sample in a study of blood T cell repertoires in COVID-19. Repertoires were generated with immunoSEQ multiplex PCR, while TCRdb's copy carries only in-frame clones and drops some. The sample records about 330,000 clones, nearly 90% being singletons. Input material: PBMCs or T cells enriched from blood (not recorded which). The receptors were gathered from a woman aged 30 to 39 who had recovered from COVID-19. The CDR3 runs from the conserved cysteine through the conserved F or W. A D gene is named only where the DNA matches it firmly. Only part of the rows carry a size: once, few, many, or a class if the clone is expanded.

clone_size	j_call	d_call	v_call	cdr3_aa	cdr3_nt
NA	TRBJ2-2	NA	TRBV7-6	CASSLAGGTGELFF	TGTGCCAGCAGCTTAGCGGGGGGTACCGGGGAGCTGTTTTTT
many	TRBJ2-2	TRBD2	TRBV5-6	CASSRGRGGTGELFF	TGTGCCAGCAGCCGAGGGCGGGGGGGCACCGGGGAGCTGTTTTTT
NA	TRBJ1-2	NA	TRBV19	CASSRGYGYTF	TGTGCCAGCAGCCGGGGGTATGGCTACACCTTC
NA	TRBJ1-2	TRBD1	TRBV30	CAWTKGQGGYTF	TGTGCCTGGACCAAAGGACAGGGAGGCTACACCTTC
NA	TRBJ2-3	TRBD1	TRBV29-1	CSVGGQGTTDTQYF	TGCAGCGTTGGAGGACAGGGAACCACAGATACGCAGTATTTT
NA	TRBJ2-5	NA	TRBV6-5	CASRTSDTGQYF	TGTGCCAGCAGAACATCGGACACGGGCCAGTACTTC
NA	TRBJ2-7	NA	TRBV10-3	CAISEGIGQTSSSYEQYF	TGTGCCATCAGTGAAGGAATTGGGCAGACAAGCAGCTCCTACGAGCAGTACTTC
NA	TRBJ2-5	NA	TRBV30	CAWSHPGVRGETQYF	TGTGCCTGGAGTCACCCAGGTGTCCGGGGAGAGACCCAGTACTTC
NA	TRBJ1-2	NA	TRBV5-1	CASSPGHLELVYGYTF	TGCGCCAGCAGCCCTGGACATTTAGAACTGGTCTATGGCTACACCTTC
NA	TRBJ1-1	NA	TRBV29-1	CSTFRNTEAFF	TGCAGCACCTTTAGGAACACTGAAGCTTTCTTT
NA	TRBJ1-5	NA	TRBV6-1	CASSEPGTTGPQHF	TGTGCCAGCAGTGAACCCGGGACAACGGGGCCCCAGCATTTT
NA	TRBJ1-2	NA	TRBV9	CASSVAGEDYDGYTF	TGTGCCAGCAGCGTAGCTGGGGAGGACTATGATGGCTACACCTTC
NA	TRBJ2-7	TRBD2	TRBV14	CASSQRMLAGGQEQYF	TGTGCCAGCAGCCAGAGAATGTTAGCGGGGGGGCAGGAGCAGTACTTC
NA	TRBJ2-3	TRBD2	TRBV5-4	CASSPGGSGGPDTQYF	TGTGCCAGCAGCCCAGGTGGGAGCGGGGGCCCAGATACGCAGTATTTT